In its sample, the clone carrying this T cell receptor beta chain was seen many times. Trimming left V 0 bases short and J 5 bases short, with 14 bases between. This CDR3 is 15 amino acids long. Looked up from germline, CDR1 is MNHEY and CDR2 is SVGEGT. The data derive from a study of CD8+CD57+ T cells in acquired aplastic anemia. Genomic DNA acted as the template from which TCR beta VDJ combination and CDR3 sequence profiling were carried out. Via MiXCR, TCRdb re-called the reads, giving one row per CDR3 protein. The sample records 260,000 or so distinct CDR3 sequences, approximately 45% being singletons. An expansion of CD8+CD57+ cells by flow cytometry had been shown in patients chosen for sequencing. Each patient carried a diagnosis of severe acquired aplastic anemia.

This clonotype was obtained from a human donor with aplastic anemia. The chain carries TRBV6-2 or TRBV6-3 and TRBJ2-7; a possible D gene is TRBD2 (5 bases). Specimen: sorted CD4+, CD8+, or CD8+CD57+ T cells (not recorded which) from PBMCs. The CDR3: CASSYSAEGSHEQYF. CDR3 nucleotide sequence: TGTGCCAGCAGTTACTCTGCTGAGGGATCCCACGAGCAGTACTTC.